Listed below are T cell receptor beta chains from one sample, sequenced in a study of T cell clones after liver transplantation. Generated by immunoSEQ multiplex PCR, the TCRdb table keeps only in-frame clones and is missing some. Among about 21,000 clones listed, approximately 93% were seen once. Sequenced material: CD8+ T cells from blood, taken around 27 months after liver transplant. The receptor set was obtained from a human patient who received a liver transplant. Some of the T cells may derive from the graft donor. Each CDR3 is given with its conserved first and last residue. D genes are given only for firm matches. Clone size is not always given. Where it is, it says once, few, many or a class for expanded clones.

j_call | v_call | d_call | clone_size | cdr3_aa | cdr3_nt
TRBJ2-1 | TRBV6-5 | - | - | CASSYSIGNAYNEQFF | TGTGCCAGCAGTTACTCGATCGGAAATGCCTACAATGAGCAGTTCTTC
TRBJ2-2 | TRBV5-1 | TRBD2 | once | CASKREGQYPGELFF | TGCGCCAGCAAGCGGGAGGGCCAGTATCCCGGGGAGCTGTTTTTT
TRBJ2-7 | TRBV27 | TRBD1 | - | CASSLRDRGNEQYF | TGTGCCAGCAGTCTCCGGGACAGGGGGAACGAGCAGTACTTC
TRBJ2-7 | TRBV19 | - | - | CASSMYGGTSYEQYF | TGTGCCAGTAGTATGTACGGCGGAACGTCCTACGAGCAGTACTTC
TRBJ1-1 | TRBV27 | - | few | CASSRGRPIDTEAFF | TGTGCCAGCAGTCGTGGACGGCCTATAGACACTGAAGCTTTCTTT
TRBJ2-2 | TRBV19 | TRBD2 | few | CASSISPGRWELFF | TGTGCCAGTAGTATCTCCCCCGGGAGGTGGGAGCTGTTTTTT
TRBJ2-3 | TRBV13 | TRBD2 | - | CASSHGLASDTQYF | TGTGCCAGCAGTCACGGACTAGCCTCAGATACGCAGTATTTT
TRBJ1-5 | TRBV5-8 | - | - | CASSQDNSNQPQHF | TGTGCCAGCAGCCAGGACAATAGCAATCAGCCCCAGCATTTT
TRBJ2-5 | TRBV9 | - | - | CASSVGGQQETQYF | TGTGCCAGCAGCGTAGGCGGGCAGCAAGAGACCCAGTACTTC
TRBJ1-1 | TRBV9 | - | once | CASSVGADEAFF | TGTGCCAGCAGCGTAGGTGCGGACGAAGCTTTCTTT
TRBJ2-1 | TRBV7-9 | - | - | CASTLNTPADEQFF | TGTGCCAGCACCTTAAACACCCCGGCGGATGAGCAGTTCTTC
TRBJ2-7 | TRBV15 | - | - | CATSRDYGGSYEQYF | TGTGCCACCAGCAGAGATTACGGGGGCTCCTACGAGCAGTACTTC
TRBJ1-2 | TRBV6-5 | TRBD1 | - | CASSYSIGEWTGGYTF | TGTGCCAGCAGTTACTCGATCGGCGAATGGACAGGTGGCTACACCTTC
TRBJ1-4 | TRBV7-6 | - | - | CASSSRDPLEKLFF | TGTGCCAGCAGCTCCCGGGACCCCCTTGAAAAACTGTTTTTT
TRBJ2-1 | TRBV10-3 | TRBD2 | - | CAIRVTSGVYNEQFF | TGTGCCATCAGGGTGACTAGCGGGGTCTACAATGAGCAGTTCTTC
TRBJ2-7 | TRBV19 | - | - | CASSISFSYEQYF | TGTGCCAGTAGTATTAGTTTCTCCTACGAGCAGTACTTC
TRBJ2-7 | TRBV19 | TRBD1 | - | CASSLGQGVYEQYF | TGTGCCAGTAGTTTGGGACAGGGGGTCTACGAGCAGTACTTC
TRBJ2-3 | TRBV28 | - | - | CASSLWAGQTTDTQYF | TGTGCCAGCAGTTTATGGGCGGGCCAGACCACAGATACGCAGTATTTT
TRBJ1-1 | TRBV11-2 | - | - | CASSHGGEQNTEAFF | TGTGCCAGCAGCCATGGGGGGGAACAGAACACTGAAGCTTTCTTT
TRBJ2-5 | TRBV7-6 | TRBD1 | - | CASSLEERYQGAGETQYF | TGTGCCAGCAGCTTAGAAGAGAGGTACCAGGGGGCTGGAGAGACCCAGTACTTC
TRBJ2-1 | TRBV10-1 | - | - | CASSESHSENEQFF | TGCGCCAGCAGTGAGTCCCATAGCGAGAATGAGCAGTTCTTC
TRBJ1-1 | TRBV19 | - | - | CASSPGRYMNTEAFF | TGTGCCAGTAGCCCAGGAAGGTATATGAACACTGAAGCTTTCTTT
TRBJ2-7 | TRBV27 | - | - | CASSPQTTYEQYF | TGTGCCAGCAGTCCCCAGACAACCTACGAGCAGTACTTC
TRBJ1-3 | TRBV10-3 | - | once | CAISDQGRGDTIYF | TGTGCCATCAGTGATCAGGGTCGAGGGGACACCATATATTTT
TRBJ2-3 | TRBV9 | TRBD2 | - | CASKASGNTDTQYF | TGTGCCAGCAAGGCTAGCGGGAACACAGATACGCAGTATTTT
TRBJ2-1 | TRBV9 | TRBD2 | - | CASSVSLASGRSSYNEQFF | TGTGCCAGCAGCGTAAGTTTAGCTAGCGGAAGAAGCTCCTACAATGAGCAGTTCTTC
TRBJ2-2 | TRBV4-2 | TRBD2 | - | CASSQASGSRGTGELFF | TGTGCCAGCAGCCAAGCTAGCGGGAGCCGGGGCACCGGGGAGCTGTTTTTT
TRBJ2-3 | TRBV5-1 | TRBD1 | - | CASSQDRGEDTQYF | TGCGCCAGCAGCCAGGACAGGGGCGAAGATACGCAGTATTTT